This T cell receptor beta chain was retrieved from a study of T-cell memory formation after mild COVID-19 listed by TCRdb under 2021. Regarding the study in general: Most TCR sequence clusters were specific to one of the two donors. T-cell clones expanding and contracting after mild COVID-19 in two donors were tracked by longitudinal TCRalpha and TCRbeta repertoire sequencing. Two young, previously healthy adult volunteers made up the cohort, one male and one female.

This clonotype has a count of ten or more. This clone's antigen is unknown. Per-base qualities were not stored, and no clone one base away is much larger. V is pruned by 5 bases and J by 4 bases, leaving 7 bases of the junction without a gene match. Measured from the cysteine to the phenylalanine, the CDR3 is 15 residues long. The CDR3 DNA has 45 bases and is translated from base 1. From a lookup of the germline V gene, CDR1 and CDR2 are SGHVS and FNYEAQ. Overall results and qualifications from the work: The second-wave clones that peaked on day 37 were not confirmed to be SARS-CoV-2 specific. Clones that contracted from day 15 to 85 showed balanced CD4/CD8 phenotypes, whereas a second wave of clones that expanded from day 15 to 37 leaned towards CD4+. Contracting CD4+ clones were found mainly in CM and EM memory subsets, while CD8+ clones were enriched in EMRA. The study included only two mild cases, and larger cohorts that include severe cases with pre-infection samples were judged to be necessary. The detection of some responding clones in pre-infection memory suggests that pre-existing cross-reactive memory T cells joined the SARS-CoV-2 response.

Ficoll-Paque density gradient centrifugation was used to isolate PBMCs. TCRdb lists the instrument as Illumina NovaSeq 6000. TCRalpha and TCRbeta cDNA libraries were constructed by 5'RACE with constant-segment primers, with sample barcodes and unique molecular identifiers being introduced. Trizol reagent was used to extract RNA from every sample. Library amplification was performed in two PCR steps, and a second sample barcode and Illumina TruSeq adapters were introduced in the second step. Libraries were sequenced on an Illumina NovaSeq with 2 x 150 bp paired-end reads. The authors' analysis ran thus. Reads were demultiplexed and collapsed into UMI-guided consensus sequences with migec v1.2.7. Using mixcr v2.1.11, UMI consensuses were aligned to TRA and TRB V and J templates and then assembled into clonotypes. Clonotypes were classified as expanded or contracted when called significant by both edgeR and NoisET, with noise models trained on biological replicates. edgeR calls used a false discovery rate-adjusted p below 0.01 and a log2 fold-change threshold of 1. As an exploratory analysis of dynamics, max-normalized trajectories of the 1000 most abundant clonotypes were examined with PCA combined with hierarchical clustering. Separately sequenced CD4+ and CD8+ repertoires were used to assign the CD4 or CD8 phenotype of responding clones. TCRdb cleaned the public reads at Q25 with fastp, built clones with MiXCR and kept in-frame beta chains. Rows matching on CDR3 protein sequence are summarized as one entry with the most common DNA and genes. The V and J calls come from TCRdb's annotation, not from the publication. The sample data list more than 250,000 distinct CDR3 sequences, and about 16% of these were observed just once. Of the sample, over 20% falls within the top ten clones.

This TCR was recovered from a man between 18 and 29 years old who had mild COVID-19 (a few samples of this study predate the infection). The sample titles of this study are shuffled in the database, so cell type and time point are left out; the donor was told from shared clones. Sequenced: PBMCs or a T cell subset sorted from them (not recorded which). The chain joins TRBV7-6 to TRBJ2-3; TRBD2 matches 9 bases in the middle. The DNA is as follows: TGTGCCAGCAGCGTGGGCGGGGGGGCCCCAGATACGCAGTATTTT. Its coded protein is CASSVGGGAPDTQYF.